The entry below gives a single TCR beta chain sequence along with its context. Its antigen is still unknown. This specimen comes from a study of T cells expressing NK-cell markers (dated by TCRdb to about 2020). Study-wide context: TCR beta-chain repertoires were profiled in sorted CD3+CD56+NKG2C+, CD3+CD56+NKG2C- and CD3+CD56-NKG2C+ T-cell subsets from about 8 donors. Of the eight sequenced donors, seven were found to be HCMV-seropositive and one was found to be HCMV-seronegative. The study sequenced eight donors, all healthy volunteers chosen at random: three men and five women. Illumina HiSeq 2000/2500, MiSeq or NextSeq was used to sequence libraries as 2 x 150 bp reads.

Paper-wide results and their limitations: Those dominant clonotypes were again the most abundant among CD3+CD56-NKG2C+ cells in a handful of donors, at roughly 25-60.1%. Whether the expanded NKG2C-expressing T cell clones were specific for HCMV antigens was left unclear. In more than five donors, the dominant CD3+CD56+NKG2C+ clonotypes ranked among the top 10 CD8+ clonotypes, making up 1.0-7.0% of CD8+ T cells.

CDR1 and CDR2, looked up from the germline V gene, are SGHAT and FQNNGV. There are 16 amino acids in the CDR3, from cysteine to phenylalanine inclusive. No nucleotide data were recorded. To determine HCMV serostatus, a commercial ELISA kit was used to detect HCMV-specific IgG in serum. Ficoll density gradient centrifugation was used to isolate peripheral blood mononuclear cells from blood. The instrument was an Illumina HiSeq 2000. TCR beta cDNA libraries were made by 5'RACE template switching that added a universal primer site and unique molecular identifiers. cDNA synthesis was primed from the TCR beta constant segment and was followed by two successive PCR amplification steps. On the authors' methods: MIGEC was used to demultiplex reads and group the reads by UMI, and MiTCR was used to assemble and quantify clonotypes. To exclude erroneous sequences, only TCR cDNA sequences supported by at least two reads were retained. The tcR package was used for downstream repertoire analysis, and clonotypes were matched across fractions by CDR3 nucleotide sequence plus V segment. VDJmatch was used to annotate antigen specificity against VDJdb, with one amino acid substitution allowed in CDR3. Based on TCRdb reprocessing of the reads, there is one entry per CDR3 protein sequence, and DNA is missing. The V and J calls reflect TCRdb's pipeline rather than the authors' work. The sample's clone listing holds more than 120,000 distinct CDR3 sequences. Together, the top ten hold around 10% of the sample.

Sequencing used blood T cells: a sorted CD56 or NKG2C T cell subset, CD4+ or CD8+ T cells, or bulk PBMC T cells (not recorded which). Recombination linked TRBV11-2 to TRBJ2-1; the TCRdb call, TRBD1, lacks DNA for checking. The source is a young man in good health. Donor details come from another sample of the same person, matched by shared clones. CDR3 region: CASSSPWTGSDNEQFF. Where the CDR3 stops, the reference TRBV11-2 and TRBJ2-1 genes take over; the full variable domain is EAGVAQSPRYKIIEKRQSVAFWCNPISGHATLYWYQQILGQGPKLLIQFQNNGVVDDSQLPKDRFSAERLKGVDSTLKIQPAKLEDSAVYLCASSSPWTGSDNEQFFGPGTRLTVL.